This TCR beta chain was documented in a study of cytomegalovirus exposure and HLA in healthy donors. Study observations and caveats: In an earlier analysis, most TCR beta V segments were productive about 87% or about 30% of the time.

The PCR made use of 60 Vbeta and 13 Jbeta primers. Per the original data handling: Among the unique TCR beta chains that a later analysis counted, about 81 million in all, roughly 9.9 million were shared. Sequencing was performed with immunoSEQ multiplex PCR; in TCRdb, only in-frame clones are kept and a portion is missing. D and trimming were read from the DNA, whereas the V and J calls and clone size are those reported in that table. The table records roughly 200,000 clones, around 75% of them present only once. V was trimmed by 0 bases and J by 2 bases, leaving 11 bases between them. Germline CDR1 and CDR2: GTSNPN and SVGIG (reference sequence). The CDR3 spans 15 residues. This clone was counted a single time. Its specificity is not known.

The source is a male donor in good health and CMV-seronegative. The chain couples TRBV30 to TRBJ1-5; weak D call: TRBD1 (5 bases). Sequencing used PBMCs. This CDR3 is CAWSVFTGGNQPQHF. DNA of the CDR3: TGTGCCTGGAGTGTATTTACAGGAGGCAATCAGCCCCAGCATTTT.